This T cell receptor (beta chain) was sequenced for a study of blood T cell repertoires in COVID-19. Background on the study: The United States, Italy and Spain provided the acute and convalescent COVID-19 samples. T cells, B-cell-depleted T cells, or PBMCs supplied cDNA or gDNA.

The V gene end was trimmed by 8 bases and the J gene end by 7 bases; junction bases not matched to a gene: 9. Germline V gene sequence: CDR1 LGHDT, CDR2 YNNKEL (reference sequence). CDR3 length equals 14 residues. Per the study methods: Reference gene primer amplification gave nucleated cell count estimates. Only in-frame clones appear in the TCRdb table, and some are missing; sequencing was by immunoSEQ multiplex PCR. The V and J calls and clone size were taken over from that table, and D and trimming were inferred from the DNA. Of some 160,000 clones listed, over 70% are singletons. The chain is built from TRBV3-1 (or the pseudogene TRBV3-2) and TRBJ2-1, with 9 positions matching TRBD2. This clonotype was sampled from a man in his fifties or sixties with active or convalescent COVID-19. Sequencing was performed on peripheral blood. CDR3 amino acids: CASQVSSGKNEQFF. The DNA for the CDR3 is TGTGCCAGCCAGGTGTCTAGCGGGAAAAATGAGCAGTTCTTC.